The sequence of this TCR beta chain was determined in a study of T cells after posttransplantation cyclophosphamide. The length of the CDR3 is 11 residues. V lost 4 bases to trimming and J lost 2 bases, with 5 bases between them. Germline V gene data show CDR1 as DFQATT and CDR2 as SNEGSKA (reference sequence). Sequenced by immunoSEQ multiplex PCR; TCRdb stores in-frame clones only, minus some. The sample lists 66,000 or so clones, over 85% occurring once. The related graft donor's blood sample was taken on the day of bone marrow donation. The specimen was PBMCs. J is TRBJ2-5 and V is TRBV20-1; D is unresolved. This receptor was taken from a woman aged 25 to 45 in good health and a related stem cell transplant donor. CDR3 in DNA: TGCAGTGCTATGCGGCAAGAGACCCAGTACTTC. Translation gives CSAMRQETQYF.